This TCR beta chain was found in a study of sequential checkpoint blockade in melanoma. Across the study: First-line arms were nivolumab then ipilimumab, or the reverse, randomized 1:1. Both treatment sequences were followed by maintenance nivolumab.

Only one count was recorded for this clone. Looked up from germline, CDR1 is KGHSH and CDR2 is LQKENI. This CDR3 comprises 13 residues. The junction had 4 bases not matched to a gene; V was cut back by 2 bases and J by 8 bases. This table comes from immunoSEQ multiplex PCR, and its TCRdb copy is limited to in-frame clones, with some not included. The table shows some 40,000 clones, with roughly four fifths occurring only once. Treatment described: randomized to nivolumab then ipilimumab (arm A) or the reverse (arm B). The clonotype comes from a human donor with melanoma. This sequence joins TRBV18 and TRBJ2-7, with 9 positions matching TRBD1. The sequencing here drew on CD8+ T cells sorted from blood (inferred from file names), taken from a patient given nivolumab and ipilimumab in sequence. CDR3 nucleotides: TGTGCCAGCTCACCAGTGACAGGGGGAAAGCAGTACTTC. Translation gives CASSPVTGGKQYF.